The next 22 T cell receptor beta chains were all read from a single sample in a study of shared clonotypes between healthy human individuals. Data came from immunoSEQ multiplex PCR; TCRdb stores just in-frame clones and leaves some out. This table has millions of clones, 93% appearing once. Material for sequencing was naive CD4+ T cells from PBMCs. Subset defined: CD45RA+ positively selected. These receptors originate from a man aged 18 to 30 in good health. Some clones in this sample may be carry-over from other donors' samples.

The CDR3 protein is CASSFLSGSSYNEQFF. The CDR3 DNA is TGTGCCAGCAGTTTTCTGAGCGGAAGCTCCTACAATGAGCAGTTCTTC. This chain uses TRBV28 with TRBJ2-1, with a tentative D call TRBD2 (5 bases). Germline CDR1 is MDHEN and CDR2 is SYDVKM. The CDR3 has 16 amino acids. Trimming took 3 bases from V and 0 from J, leaving 12 bases between them.

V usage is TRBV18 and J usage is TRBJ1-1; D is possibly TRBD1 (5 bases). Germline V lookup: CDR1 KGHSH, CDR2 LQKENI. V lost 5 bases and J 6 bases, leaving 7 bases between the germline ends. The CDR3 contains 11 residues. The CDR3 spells CASSWGSEAFF. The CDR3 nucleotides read TGTGCCAGCTCATGGGGCTCTGAAGCTTTCTTT.

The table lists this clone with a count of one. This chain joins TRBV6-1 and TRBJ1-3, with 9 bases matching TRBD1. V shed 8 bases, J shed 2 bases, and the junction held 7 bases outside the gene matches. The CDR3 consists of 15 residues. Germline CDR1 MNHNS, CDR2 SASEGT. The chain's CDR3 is CASSNRGPPGNTIYF. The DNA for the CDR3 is TGTGCCAGCTCCAACAGGGGGCCGCCTGGAAACACCATATATTTT.

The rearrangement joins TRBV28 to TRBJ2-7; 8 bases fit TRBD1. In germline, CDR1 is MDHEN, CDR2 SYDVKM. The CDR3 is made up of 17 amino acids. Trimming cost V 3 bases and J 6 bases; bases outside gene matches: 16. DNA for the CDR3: TGTGCCAGCAGTTTGGATTCTGGGACAGGCCCCTGGGTCGAGCAGTACTTC. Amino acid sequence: CASSLDSGTGPWVEQYF.

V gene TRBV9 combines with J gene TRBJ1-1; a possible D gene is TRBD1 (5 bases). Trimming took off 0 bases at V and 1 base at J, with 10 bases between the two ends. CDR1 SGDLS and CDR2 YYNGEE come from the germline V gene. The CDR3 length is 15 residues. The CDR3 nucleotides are TGTGCCAGCAGCGTAGTACAGGTCCAGAACACTGAAGCTTTCTTT. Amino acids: CASSVVQVQNTEAFF.

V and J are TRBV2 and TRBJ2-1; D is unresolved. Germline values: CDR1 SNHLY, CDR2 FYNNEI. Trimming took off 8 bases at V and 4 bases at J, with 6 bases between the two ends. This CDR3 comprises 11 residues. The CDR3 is CASVLYNEQFF. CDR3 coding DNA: TGTGCCAGCGTCTTATACAATGAGCAGTTCTTC.

CDR3 protein: CASRLAGEETQYF. As DNA, the CDR3 is TGTGCCAGCAGATTAGCGGGAGAAGAGACCCAGTACTTC. The gene calls are TRBV28 and TRBJ2-5, with 9 bases that match TRBD2. The V gene's germline CDR1 is MDHEN and CDR2 SYDVKM. The junction had 2 bases not matched to a gene; V was cut back by 6 bases and J by 3 bases. This CDR3 is 13 amino acids long. The full variable domain, rest sourced from reference TRBV28 and TRBJ2-5, is DVKVTQSSRYLVKRTGEKVFLECVQDMDHENMFWYRQDPGLGLRLIYFSYDVKMKEKGDIPEGYSVSREKKERFSLILESASTNQTSMYLCASRLAGEETQYFGPGTRLLVL.

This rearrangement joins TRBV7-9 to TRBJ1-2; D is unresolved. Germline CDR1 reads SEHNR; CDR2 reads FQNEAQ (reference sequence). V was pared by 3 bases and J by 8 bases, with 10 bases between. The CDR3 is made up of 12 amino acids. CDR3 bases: TGTGCCAGCAGCTTGGATAGTTGGGGCTACACCTTC. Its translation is CASSLDSWGYTF.

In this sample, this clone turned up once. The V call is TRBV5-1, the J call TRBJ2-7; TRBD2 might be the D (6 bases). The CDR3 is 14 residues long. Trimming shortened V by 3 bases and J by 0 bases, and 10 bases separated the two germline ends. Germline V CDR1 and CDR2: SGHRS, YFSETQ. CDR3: CASSSDYLSYEQYF. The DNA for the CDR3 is TGCGCCAGCAGCTCGGACTACCTCTCCTACGAGCAGTACTTC.

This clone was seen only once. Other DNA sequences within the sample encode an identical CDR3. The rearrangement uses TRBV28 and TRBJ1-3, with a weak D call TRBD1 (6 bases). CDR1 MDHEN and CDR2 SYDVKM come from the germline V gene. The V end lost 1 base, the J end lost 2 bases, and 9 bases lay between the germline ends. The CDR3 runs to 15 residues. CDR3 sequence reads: CASSLLGAAGNTIYF. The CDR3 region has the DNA TGTGCCAGCAGTTTATTGGGGGCAGCTGGAAACACCATATATTTT.

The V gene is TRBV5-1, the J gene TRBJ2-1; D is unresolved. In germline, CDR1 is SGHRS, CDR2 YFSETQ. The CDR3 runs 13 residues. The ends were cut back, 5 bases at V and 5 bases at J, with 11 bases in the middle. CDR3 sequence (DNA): TGCGCCAGCAGTGCTTCTACCAACAATGAGCAGTTCTTC. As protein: CASSASTNNEQFF.

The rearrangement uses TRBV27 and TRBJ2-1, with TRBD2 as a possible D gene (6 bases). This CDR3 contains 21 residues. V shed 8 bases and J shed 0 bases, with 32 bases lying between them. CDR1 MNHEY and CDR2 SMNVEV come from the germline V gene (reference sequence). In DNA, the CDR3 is TGTGCCAGCCGTCCTGTTCCCCCAGGGCTAGCGTGGAAGAGCTCCTACAATGAGCAGTTCTTC. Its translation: CASRPVPPGLAWKSSYNEQFF.

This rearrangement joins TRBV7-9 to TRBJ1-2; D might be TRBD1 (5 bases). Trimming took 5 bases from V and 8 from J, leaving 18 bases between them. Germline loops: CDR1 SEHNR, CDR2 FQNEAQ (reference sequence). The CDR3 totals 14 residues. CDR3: CASSRSPGTGGYTF. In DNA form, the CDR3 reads TGTGCCAGCAGCCGCTCCCCAGGGACGGGAGGCTACACCTTC.

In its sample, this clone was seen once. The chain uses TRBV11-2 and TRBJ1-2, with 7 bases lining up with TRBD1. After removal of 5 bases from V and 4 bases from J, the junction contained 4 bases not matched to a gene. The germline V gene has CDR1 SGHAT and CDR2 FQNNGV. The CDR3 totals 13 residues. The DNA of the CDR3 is TGTGCCAGCAGCATTCGACAGGGCTATGGCTACACCTTC. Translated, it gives CASSIRQGYGYTF.

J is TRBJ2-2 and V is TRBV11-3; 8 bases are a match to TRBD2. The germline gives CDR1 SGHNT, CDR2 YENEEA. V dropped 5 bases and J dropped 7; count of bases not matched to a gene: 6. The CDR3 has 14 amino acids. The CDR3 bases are TGTGCCAGCAGCCGGAGAGCGGGAGACGGGGAGCTGTTTTTT. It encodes CASSRRAGDGELFF.

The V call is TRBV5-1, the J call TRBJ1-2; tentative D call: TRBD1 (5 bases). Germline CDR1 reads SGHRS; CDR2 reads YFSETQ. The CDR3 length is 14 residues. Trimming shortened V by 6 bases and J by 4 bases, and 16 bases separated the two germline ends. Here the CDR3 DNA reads TGCGCCAGCACTACCGGGGCAGCGACCTATGGCTACACCTTC. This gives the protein CASTTGAATYGYTF.

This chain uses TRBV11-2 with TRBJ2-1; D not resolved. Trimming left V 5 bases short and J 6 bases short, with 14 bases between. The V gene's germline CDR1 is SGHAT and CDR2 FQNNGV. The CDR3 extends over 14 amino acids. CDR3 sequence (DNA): TGTGCCAGCAGCCCCGTTTTAGCTAGCAATGAGCAGTTCTTC. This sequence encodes CASSPVLASNEQFF.

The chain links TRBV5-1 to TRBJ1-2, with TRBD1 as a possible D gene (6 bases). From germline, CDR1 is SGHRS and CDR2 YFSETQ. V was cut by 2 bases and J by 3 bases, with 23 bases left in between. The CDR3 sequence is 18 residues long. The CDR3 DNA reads TGCGCCAGCAGCTTAACGACAGGTTCTACGGTCGCCCACTATGGCTACACCTTC. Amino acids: CASSLTTGSTVAHYGYTF. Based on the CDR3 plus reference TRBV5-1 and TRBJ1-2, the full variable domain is KAGVTQTPRYLIKTRGQQVTLSCSPISGHRSVSWYQQTPGQGLQFLFEYFSETQRNKGNFPGRFSGRQFSNSRSEMNVSTLELGDSALYLCASSLTTGSTVAHYGYTFGSGTRLTVV.

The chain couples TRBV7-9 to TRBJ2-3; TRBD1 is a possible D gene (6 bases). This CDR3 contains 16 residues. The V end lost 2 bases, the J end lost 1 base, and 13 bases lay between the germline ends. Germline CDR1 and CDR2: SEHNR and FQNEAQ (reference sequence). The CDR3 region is CASSLRRAGGTDTQYF. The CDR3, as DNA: TGTGCCAGCAGCTTACGTCGAGCAGGGGGCACAGATACGCAGTATTTT.

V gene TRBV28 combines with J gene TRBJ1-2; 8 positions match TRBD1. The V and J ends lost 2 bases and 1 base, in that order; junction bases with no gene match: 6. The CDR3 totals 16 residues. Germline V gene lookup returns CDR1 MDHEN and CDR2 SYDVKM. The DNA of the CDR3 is TGTGCCAGCAGTTTAGGGACAGGAAGGTTTAACTATGGCTACACCTTC. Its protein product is CASSLGTGRFNYGYTF.

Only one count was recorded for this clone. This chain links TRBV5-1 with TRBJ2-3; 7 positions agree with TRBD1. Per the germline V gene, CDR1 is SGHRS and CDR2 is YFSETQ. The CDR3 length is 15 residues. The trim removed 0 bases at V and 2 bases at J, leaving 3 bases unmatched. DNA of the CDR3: TGCGCCAGCAGCTTGGTCAGGGGGAACACAGATACGCAGTATTTT. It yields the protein CASSLVRGNTDTQYF.

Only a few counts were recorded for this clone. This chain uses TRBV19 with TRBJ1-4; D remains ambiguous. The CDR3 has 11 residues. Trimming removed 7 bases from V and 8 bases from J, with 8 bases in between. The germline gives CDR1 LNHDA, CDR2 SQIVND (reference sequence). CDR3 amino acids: CASTSQEKLFF. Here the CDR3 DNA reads TGTGCCAGTACGTCCCAGGAAAAACTGTTTTTT.